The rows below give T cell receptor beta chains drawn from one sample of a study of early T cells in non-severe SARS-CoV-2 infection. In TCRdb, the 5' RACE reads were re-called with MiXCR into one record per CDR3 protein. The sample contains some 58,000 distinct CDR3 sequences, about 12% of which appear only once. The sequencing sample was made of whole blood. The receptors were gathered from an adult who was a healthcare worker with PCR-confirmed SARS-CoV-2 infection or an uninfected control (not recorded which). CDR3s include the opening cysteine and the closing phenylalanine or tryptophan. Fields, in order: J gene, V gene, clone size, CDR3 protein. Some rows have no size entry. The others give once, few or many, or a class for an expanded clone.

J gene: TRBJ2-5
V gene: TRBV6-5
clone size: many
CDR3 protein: CASSYPNRETQYF

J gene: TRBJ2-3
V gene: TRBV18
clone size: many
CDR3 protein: CASSPNGQGTDTQYF

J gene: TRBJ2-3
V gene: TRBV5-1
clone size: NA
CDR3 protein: CASSLALGPTDTQYF

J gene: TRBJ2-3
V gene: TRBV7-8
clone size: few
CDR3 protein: CASSLAGVTDTQYF

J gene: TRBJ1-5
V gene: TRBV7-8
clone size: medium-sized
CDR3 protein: CASRPDRGSNQPQHF

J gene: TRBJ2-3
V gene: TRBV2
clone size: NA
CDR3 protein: CASSEIAGDTDTQYF

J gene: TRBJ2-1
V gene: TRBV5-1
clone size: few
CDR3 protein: CASSLALHNEQFF

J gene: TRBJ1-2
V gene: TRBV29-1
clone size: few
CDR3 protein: CSVGPQGAYGYTF

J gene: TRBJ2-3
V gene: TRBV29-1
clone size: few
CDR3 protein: CSVQLAATDTQYF

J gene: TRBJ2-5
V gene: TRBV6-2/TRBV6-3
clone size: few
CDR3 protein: CASSYGRNYQETQYF

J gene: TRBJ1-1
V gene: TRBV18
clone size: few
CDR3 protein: CASSQGAEAFF

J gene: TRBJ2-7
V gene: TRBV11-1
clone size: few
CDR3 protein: CASSLLSGGYEQYF

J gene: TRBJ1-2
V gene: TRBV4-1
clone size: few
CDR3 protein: CASSQNPIASSNYGYTF

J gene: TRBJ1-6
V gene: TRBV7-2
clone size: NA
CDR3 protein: CASSPGLGNSPLHF

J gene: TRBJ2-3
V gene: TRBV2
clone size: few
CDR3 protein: CASQYTDTQYF

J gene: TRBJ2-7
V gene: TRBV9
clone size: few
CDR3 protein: CASSVGPEPYEQYF

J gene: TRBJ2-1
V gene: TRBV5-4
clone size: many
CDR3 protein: CASSSGTSGGPTYEQFF

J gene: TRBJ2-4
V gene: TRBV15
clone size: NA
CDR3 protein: CATSGLTSGGAVFPNIQYF

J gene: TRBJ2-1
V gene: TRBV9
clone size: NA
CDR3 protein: CASSVSKDLGNEQFF

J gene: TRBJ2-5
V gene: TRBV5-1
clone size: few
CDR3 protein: CASSWASGGTYQETQYF

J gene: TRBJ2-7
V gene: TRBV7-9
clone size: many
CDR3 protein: CASTGGNPYEQYF

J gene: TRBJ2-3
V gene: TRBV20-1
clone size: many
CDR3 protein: CSARDLGTASTDTQYF

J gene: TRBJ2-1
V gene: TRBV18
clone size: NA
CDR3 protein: CASSPNRGLHNEQFF

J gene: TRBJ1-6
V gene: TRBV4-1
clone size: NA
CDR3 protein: CASSQEYSNSPLHF

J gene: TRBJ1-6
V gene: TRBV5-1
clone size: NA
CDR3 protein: CASSTSGTRPPLHF

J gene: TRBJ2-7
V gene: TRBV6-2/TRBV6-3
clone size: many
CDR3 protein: CASSYTGTGQLEQYF

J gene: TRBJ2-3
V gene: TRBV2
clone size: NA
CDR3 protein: CASTTRRGTSGGSTDTQYF

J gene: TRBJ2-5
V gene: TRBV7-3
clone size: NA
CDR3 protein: CASSLLAGNPQETQYF

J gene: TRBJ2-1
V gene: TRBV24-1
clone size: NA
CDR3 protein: CATSDSGQGLVEQFF

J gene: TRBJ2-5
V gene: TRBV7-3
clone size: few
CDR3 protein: CASSLADRGRGETQYF

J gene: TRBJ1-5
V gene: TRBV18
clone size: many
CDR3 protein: CASSLLSPGNNQPQHF

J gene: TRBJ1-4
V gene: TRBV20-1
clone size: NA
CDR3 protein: CSAREPGVGEKLFF

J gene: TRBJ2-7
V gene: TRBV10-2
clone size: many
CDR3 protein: CASSAGLYEQYF

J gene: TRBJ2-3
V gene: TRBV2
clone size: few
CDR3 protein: CASRAGERPSTDTQYF

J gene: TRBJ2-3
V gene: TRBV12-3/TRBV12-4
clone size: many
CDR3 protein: CASRGPGGTQYF

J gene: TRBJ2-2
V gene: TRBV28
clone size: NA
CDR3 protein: CASSSKPGRMENWELFF

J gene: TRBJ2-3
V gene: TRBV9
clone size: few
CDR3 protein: CASSVAPSTDTQYF

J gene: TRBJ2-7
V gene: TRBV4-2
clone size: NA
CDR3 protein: CASTARLPSYEQYF

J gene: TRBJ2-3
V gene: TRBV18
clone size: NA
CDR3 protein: CASSSTTHGDTQYF

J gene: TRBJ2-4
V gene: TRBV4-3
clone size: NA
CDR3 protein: CASSQEGTGDVKNIQYF

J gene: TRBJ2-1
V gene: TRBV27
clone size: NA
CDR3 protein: CASSLYGGAEQFF

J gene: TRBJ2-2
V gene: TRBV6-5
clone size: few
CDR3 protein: CASSRWGTGKSPGELFF

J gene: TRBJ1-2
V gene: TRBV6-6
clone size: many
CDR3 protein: CASSYSSRDYGYTF

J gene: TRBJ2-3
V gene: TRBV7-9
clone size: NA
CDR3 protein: CASSPHTGSSTDTQYF

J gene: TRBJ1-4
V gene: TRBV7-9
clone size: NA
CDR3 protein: CASSLNGIPNEKLFF

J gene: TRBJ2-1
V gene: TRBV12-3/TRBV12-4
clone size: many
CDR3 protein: CASSLLSGDNEQFF

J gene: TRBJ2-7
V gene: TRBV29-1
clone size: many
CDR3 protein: CSARVYNYEQYF

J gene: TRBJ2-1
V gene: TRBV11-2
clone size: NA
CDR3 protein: CASSSDRLSYNEQFF

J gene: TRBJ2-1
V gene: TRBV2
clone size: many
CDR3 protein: CASSELSGEDNEQFF

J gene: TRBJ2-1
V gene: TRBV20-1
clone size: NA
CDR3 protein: CSARDLGGGSYNEQFF